The clone carrying this TCR beta chain was found a few times. The data belong to a study of blood T cell repertoires in COVID-19. Produced via immunoSEQ multiplex PCR; TCRdb's table is partial and in-frame only. The sample carries 200,000 to 250,000 clones, 86% recorded once. The CDR3 covers 14 residues. The V end lost 5 bases, the J end lost 5 bases, and 15 bases lay between the germline ends. The source of this sequence is a man aged 60-69 years with acute or convalescent COVID-19. This chain links TRBV23-1 with TRBJ1-2; D call uncertain. TRBV23-1 is placed among ORFs of uncertain function. The sample comprised peripheral blood. In nucleotides, the CDR3 is TGCGCCAGCAGTAGATCCACGGGATGGTATGGCTACACCTTC. Translating gives CASSRSTGWYGYTF.